This TCR beta chain was sequenced during a study of CD8 T cells in ankylosing spondylitis. This clonotype has only a few counts. Its antigen is not identified. Study-wide results and limits: In ankylosing spondylitis blood, a motif of roughly 8 highly homologous TCR beta variants appeared characteristic. Disease-linked clones proved CD8+ and comparatively uncommon in peripheral blood. Clones tied to disease were said to be significantly enriched in matched ankylosing spondylitis synovial fluid.

Germline-derived CDR1 and CDR2 are SGHNT and YENEEA. The CDR3 length is 15 residues. The V end lost 1 base, the J end lost 10 bases, and 14 bases lay between the germline ends. MiXCR was run by TCRdb on the 5' RACE reads, yielding one entry per CDR3 protein. The sample records 300,000 to 400,000 distinct CDR3 sequences, 20% to 25% being singletons. The V call is TRBV11-3, the J call TRBJ1-6, with a possible D match to TRBD1 (5 bases). The sequenced sample consisted of blood, either unsorted or a sorted T cell fraction (not recorded which). The TCR was taken from a male donor with ankylosing spondylitis or in good health (not recorded which). Here the CDR3 reads CASSLVMRGGSPLHF. As DNA, the CDR3 is TGTGCCAGCAGCTTAGTAATGAGGGGTGGATCACCCCTCCACTTT.